This is a list of T cell receptor beta chains from one sample in a study of STAT5B mutations in CD4+ large granular lymphocyte leukemia. Assay: immunoSEQ multiplex PCR; the TCRdb copy retains only in-frame clones and omits some. Of 35,000 or so clones listed, 87% are singletons. Material for sequencing was CD4+ T cells from blood buffy coats. These receptors came from a human donor in good health. CDR3s include the opening cysteine and the closing phenylalanine or tryptophan.

CDR3,V,J,length
CASRRTERGTEAFF,TRBV6-5,TRBJ1-1,14
CASSLPQGADTEAFF,TRBV5-1,TRBJ1-1,15
CASRRQRLNTEAFF,TRBV6-5,TRBJ1-1,14
CASSAQDTDTQYF,TRBV19,TRBJ2-3,13
CASSLVNGEQFF,TRBV27,TRBJ2-1,12
CAISESGTGAHSGANVLTF,TRBV10-3,TRBJ2-6,19
CASSIGQGRRSKETQYF,TRBV19,TRBJ2-5,17
CASSSGPADTQYF,TRBV5-1,TRBJ2-3,13
CASSQGGGSTYNEQFF,TRBV4-3,TRBJ2-1,16
CASRRTRLGKDGELFF,TRBV27,TRBJ2-2,16
CASSQDISREATDTQYF,TRBV4-1,TRBJ2-3,17
CASSQEKVYEQYF,TRBV4-3,TRBJ2-7,13
CASSGLISGSTDTQYF,TRBV19,TRBJ2-3,16
CASRLPSSGANVLTF,TRBV10-1,TRBJ2-6,15
CASGTQGSGANVLTF,TRBV5-1,TRBJ2-6,15
CASSQEVGGGGYEQYF,TRBV4-3,TRBJ2-7,16
CASSLVGQGNTGELFF,TRBV7-2,TRBJ2-2,16
CASSFLRGITNTGELFF,TRBV11-2,TRBJ2-2,17
CASSLPASGRNEQYF,TRBV5-4,TRBJ2-7,15
CASRWRDRSYNEQFF,TRBV6-5,TRBJ2-1,15
CASSLGGGPYNEQFF,TRBV5-4,TRBJ2-1,15
CASSPNYEQYF,TRBV7-8,TRBJ2-7,11
CASSQPNRGGEAFF,TRBV4-3,TRBJ1-1,14
CATSRELAGGRREQYF,TRBV15,TRBJ2-7,16
CATSLAEGAWETQYF,TRBV15,TRBJ2-5,15
CASSLSGTIYTDTQYF,TRBV27,TRBJ2-3,16
CASSSVAYGYTF,TRBV28,TRBJ1-2,12
CSVQRQGRNQPQHF,TRBV29-1,TRBJ1-5,14